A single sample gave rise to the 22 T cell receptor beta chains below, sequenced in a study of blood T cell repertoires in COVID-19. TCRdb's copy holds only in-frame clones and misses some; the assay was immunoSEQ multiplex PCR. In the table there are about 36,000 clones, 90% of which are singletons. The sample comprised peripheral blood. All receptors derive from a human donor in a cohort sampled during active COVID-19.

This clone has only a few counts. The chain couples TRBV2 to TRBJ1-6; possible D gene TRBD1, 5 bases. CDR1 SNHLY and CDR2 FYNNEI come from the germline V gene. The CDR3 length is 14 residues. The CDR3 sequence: CAVRAGSGNSPLHF. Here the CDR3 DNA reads TGTGCAGTCAGGGCGGGGTCTGGTAATTCACCCCTCCACTTT.

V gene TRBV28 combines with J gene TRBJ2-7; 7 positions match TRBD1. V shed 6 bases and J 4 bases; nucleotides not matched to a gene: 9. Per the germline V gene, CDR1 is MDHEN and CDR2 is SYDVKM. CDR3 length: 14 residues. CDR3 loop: CASSLGGLGYEQYF. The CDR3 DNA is TGTGCCAGCAGCCTAGGGGGCTTAGGGTACGAGCAGTACTTC.

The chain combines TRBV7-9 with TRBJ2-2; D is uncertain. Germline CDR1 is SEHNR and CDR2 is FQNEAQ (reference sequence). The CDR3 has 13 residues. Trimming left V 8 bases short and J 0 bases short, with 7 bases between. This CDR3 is CASLSANTGELFF. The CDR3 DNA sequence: TGTGCCAGCCTCTCAGCGAACACCGGGGAGCTGTTTTTT. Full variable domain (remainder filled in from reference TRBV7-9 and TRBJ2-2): DTGVSQNPRHKITKRGQNVTFRCDPISEHNRLYWYRQTLGQGPEFLTYFQNEAQLEKSRLLSDRFSAERPKGSFSTLEIQRTEQGDSAMYLCASLSANTGELFFGEGSRLTVL.

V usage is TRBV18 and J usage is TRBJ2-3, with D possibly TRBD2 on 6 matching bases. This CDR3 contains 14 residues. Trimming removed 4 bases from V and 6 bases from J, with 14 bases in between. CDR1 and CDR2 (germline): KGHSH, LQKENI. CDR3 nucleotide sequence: TGTGCCAGCTCACGACTAGGGGCAATGGATACGCAGTATTTT. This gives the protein CASSRLGAMDTQYF.

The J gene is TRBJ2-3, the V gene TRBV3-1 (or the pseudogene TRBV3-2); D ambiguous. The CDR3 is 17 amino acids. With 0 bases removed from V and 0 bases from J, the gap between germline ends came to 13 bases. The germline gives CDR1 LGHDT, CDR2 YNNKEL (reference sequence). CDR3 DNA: TGTGCCAGCAGCCAAGATCTAAATAACCCAAGCACAGATACGCAGTATTTT. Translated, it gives CASSQDLNNPSTDTQYF.

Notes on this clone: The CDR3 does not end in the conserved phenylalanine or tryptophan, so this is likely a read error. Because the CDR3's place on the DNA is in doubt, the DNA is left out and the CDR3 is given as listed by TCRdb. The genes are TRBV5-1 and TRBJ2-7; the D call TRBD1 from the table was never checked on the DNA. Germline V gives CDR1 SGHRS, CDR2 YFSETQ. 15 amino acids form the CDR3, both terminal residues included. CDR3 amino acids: CASSLVGAAGGPPDL.

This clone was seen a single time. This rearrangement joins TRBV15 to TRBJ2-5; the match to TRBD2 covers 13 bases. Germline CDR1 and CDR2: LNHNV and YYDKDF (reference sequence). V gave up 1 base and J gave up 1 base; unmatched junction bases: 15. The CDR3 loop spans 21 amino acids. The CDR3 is CATSRVPPGLAGSPPQETQYF. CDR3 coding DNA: TGTGCCACCAGCAGAGTCCCCCCGGGACTAGCGGGAAGTCCCCCCCAAGAGACCCAGTACTTC. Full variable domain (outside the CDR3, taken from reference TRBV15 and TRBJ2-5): DAMVIQNPRYQVTQFGKPVTLSCSQTLNHNVMYWYQQKSSQAPKLLFHYYDKDFNNEADTPDNFQSRRPNTSFCFLDIRSPGLGDTAMYLCATSRVPPGLAGSPPQETQYFGPGTRLLVL.

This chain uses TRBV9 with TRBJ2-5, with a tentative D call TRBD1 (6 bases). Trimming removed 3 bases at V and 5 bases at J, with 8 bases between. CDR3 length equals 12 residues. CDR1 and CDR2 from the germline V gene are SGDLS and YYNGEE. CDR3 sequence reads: CASSDREETQYF. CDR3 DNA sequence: TGTGCCAGCAGCGACAGGGAGGAGACCCAGTACTTC.

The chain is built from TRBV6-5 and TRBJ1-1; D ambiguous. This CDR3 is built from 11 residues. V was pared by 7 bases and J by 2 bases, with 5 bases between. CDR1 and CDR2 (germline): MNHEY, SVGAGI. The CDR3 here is CASKLNTEAFF. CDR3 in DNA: TGTGCCAGCAAACTAAACACTGAAGCTTTCTTT.

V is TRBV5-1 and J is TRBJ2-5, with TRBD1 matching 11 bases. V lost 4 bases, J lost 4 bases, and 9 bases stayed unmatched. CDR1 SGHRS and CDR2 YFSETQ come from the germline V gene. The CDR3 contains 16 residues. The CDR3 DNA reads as TGCGCCAGCAGCGGACAGGGGGCTAAGTTTGGAGAGACCCAGTACTTC. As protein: CASSGQGAKFGETQYF. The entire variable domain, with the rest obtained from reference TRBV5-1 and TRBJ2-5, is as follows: KAGVTQTPRYLIKTRGQQVTLSCSPISGHRSVSWYQQTPGQGLQFLFEYFSETQRNKGNFPGRFSGRQFSNSRSEMNVSTLELGDSALYLCASSGQGAKFGETQYFGPGTRLLVL.

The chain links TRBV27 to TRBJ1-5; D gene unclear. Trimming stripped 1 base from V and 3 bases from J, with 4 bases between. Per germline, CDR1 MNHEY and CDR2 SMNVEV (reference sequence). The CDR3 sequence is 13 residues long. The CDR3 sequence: CASSLYNNQPQHF. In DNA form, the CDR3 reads TGTGCCAGCAGTTTATATAACAATCAGCCCCAGCATTTT.

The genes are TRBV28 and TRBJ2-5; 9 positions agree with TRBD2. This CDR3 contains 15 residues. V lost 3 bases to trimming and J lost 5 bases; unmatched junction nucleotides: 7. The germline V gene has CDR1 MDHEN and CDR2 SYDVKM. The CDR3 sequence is CASSFGGSGGETQYF. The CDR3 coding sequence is TGTGCCAGCAGTTTTGGAGGGAGCGGGGGGGAGACCCAGTACTTC.

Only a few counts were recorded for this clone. In nucleotides, the CDR3 is TGCGCCCCCACTCAGGGGAGTAGGCCCAACACTGAAGCTTTCTTT. Its translation: CAPTQGSRPNTEAFF. This rearrangement joins TRBV23-1 to TRBJ1-1; tentative D call: TRBD1 (6 bases). TRBV23-1 is an ORF, and what it does is uncertain. Trimming took off 11 bases at V and 2 bases at J, with 21 bases between the two ends. This CDR3 contains 15 residues.

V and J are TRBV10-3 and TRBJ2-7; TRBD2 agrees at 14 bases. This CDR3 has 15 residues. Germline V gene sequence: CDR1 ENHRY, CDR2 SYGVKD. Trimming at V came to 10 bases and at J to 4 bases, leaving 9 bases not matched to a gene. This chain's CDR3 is CATLGTSGSGYEQYF. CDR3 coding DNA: TGTGCCACACTTGGGACTAGCGGGAGTGGGTACGAGCAGTACTTC.

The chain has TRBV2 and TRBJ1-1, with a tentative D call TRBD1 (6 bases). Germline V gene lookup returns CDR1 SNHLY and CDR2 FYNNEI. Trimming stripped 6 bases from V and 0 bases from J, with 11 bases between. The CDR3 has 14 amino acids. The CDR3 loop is CASRGDRLNTEAFF. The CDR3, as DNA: TGTGCCAGCAGGGGCGACAGGCTGAACACTGAAGCTTTCTTT.

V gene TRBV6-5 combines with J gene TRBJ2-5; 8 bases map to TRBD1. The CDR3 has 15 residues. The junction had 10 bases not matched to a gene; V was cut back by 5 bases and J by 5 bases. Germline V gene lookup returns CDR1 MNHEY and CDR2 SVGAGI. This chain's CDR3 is CASSTGAGGYETQYF. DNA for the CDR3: TGTGCCAGCAGTACTGGGGCAGGGGGCTATGAGACCCAGTACTTC.

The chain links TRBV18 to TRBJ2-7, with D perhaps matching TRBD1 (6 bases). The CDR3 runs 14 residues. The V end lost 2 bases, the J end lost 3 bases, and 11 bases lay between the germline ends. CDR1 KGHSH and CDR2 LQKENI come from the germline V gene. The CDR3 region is CASSPGDTGYEQYF. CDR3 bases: TGTGCCAGCTCACCAGGGGACACGGGCTACGAGCAGTACTTC.

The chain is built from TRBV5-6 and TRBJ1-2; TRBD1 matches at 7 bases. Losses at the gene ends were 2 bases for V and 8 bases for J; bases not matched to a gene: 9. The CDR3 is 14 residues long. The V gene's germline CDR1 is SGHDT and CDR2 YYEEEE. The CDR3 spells CASSFVDRVDGYTF. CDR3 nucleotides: TGTGCCAGCAGCTTCGTAGACAGGGTTGACGGCTACACCTTC.

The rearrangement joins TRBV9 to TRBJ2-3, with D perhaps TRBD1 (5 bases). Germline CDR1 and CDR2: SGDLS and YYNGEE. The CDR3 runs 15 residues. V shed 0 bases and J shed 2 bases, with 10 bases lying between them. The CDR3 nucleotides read TGTGCCAGCAGCGTAGCCGACAGCCCCACAGATACGCAGTATTTT. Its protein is CASSVADSPTDTQYF.

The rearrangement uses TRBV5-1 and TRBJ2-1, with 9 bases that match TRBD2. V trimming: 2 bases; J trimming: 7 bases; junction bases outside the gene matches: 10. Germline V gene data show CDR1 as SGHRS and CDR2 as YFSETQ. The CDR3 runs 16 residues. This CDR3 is CASSFPGLAAANEQFF. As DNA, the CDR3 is TGCGCCAGCAGCTTTCCGGGACTAGCAGCGGCAAATGAGCAGTTCTTC.

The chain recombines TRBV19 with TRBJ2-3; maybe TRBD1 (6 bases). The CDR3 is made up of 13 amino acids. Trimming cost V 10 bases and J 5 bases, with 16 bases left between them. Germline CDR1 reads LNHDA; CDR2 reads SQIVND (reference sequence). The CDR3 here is CATKNRARDTQYF. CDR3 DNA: TGTGCCACCAAAAACAGGGCGAGAGATACGCAGTATTTT.

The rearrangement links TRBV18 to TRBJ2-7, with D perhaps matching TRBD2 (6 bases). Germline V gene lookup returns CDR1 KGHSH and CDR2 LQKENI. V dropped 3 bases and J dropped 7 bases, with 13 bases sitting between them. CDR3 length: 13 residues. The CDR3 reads CASSPSGSKEQYF. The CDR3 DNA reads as TGTGCCAGCTCACCGTCCGGGAGTAAAGAGCAGTACTTC.